This TCR beta chain appears in the sequencing data of a study of blood T cells in healthy people across ages. The V gene lost 3 bases and the J gene lost 4 bases, with 15 bases spanning the gap. The CDR3 extends over 15 amino acids. Germline values: CDR1 MNHEY, CDR2 SMNVEV (reference sequence). This clonotype showed up just a few times. For the second PCR, which ran for roughly 7 to 11 cycles, a sample-barcoded 5' primer and a J-beta primer mix were used. Each cDNA molecule received a tag from a template-switch adaptor that had 12 random nucleotides. MiXCR was run by TCRdb on the 5' RACE reads, yielding one entry per CDR3 protein. The table shows about 1 million distinct CDR3 sequences, with roughly 45% occurring only once.

V usage is TRBV27 and J usage is TRBJ1-2; no reliable D call. This clonotype was sampled from a woman in her sixties or seventies in good health. The sequenced sample consisted of blood. CDR3 coding DNA: TGTGCCAGCAGTTTTGGCCAGCCGACGACCTATGGCTACACCTTC. Translation: CASSFGQPTTYGYTF.